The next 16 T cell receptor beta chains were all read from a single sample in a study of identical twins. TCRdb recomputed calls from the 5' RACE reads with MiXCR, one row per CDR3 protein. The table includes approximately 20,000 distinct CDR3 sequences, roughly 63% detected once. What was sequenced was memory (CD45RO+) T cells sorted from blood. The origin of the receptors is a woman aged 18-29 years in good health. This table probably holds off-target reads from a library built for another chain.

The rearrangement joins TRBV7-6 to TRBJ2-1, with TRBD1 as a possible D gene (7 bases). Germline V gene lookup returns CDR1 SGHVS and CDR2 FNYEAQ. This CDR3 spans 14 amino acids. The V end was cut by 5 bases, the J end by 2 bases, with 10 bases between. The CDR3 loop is CASSPGGTYNEQFF. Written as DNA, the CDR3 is TGTGCCAGCAGCCCAGGGGGGACCTACAATGAGCAGTTCTTC.

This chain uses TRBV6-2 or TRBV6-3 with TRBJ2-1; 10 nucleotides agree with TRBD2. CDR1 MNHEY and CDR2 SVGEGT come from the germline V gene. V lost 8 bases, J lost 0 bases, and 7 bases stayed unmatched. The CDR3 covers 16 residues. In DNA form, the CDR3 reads TGTGCCAGCCGGCTAGCGGGGGCAAGCTCCTACAATGAGCAGTTCTTC. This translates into CASRLAGASSYNEQFF.

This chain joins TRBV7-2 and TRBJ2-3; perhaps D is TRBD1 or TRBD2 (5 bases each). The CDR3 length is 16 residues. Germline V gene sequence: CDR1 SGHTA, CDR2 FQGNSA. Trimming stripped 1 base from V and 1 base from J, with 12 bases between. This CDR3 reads CASSLGLRGRTDTQYF. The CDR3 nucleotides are TGTGCCAGCAGCTTAGGGTTACGGGGACGCACAGATACGCAGTATTTT.

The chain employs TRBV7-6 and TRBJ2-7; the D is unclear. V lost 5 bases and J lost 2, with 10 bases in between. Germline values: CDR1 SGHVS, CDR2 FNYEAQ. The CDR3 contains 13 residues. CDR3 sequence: CASSPDITYEQYF. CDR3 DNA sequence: TGTGCCAGCAGCCCTGACATAACCTACGAGCAGTACTTC.

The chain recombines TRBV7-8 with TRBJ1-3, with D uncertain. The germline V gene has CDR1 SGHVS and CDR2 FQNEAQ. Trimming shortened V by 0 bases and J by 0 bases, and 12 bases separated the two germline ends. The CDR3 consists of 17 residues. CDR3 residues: CASSLAPITISGNTIYF. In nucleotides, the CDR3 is TGTGCCAGCAGCTTAGCGCCGATAACTATCTCTGGAAACACCATATATTTT.

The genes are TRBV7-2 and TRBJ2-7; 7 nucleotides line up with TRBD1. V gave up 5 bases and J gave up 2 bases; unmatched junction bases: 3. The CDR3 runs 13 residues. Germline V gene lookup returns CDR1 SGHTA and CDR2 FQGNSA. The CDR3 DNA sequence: TGTGCCAGCAGCCGACAGGGTACCTACGAGCAGTACTTC. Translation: CASSRQGTYEQYF.

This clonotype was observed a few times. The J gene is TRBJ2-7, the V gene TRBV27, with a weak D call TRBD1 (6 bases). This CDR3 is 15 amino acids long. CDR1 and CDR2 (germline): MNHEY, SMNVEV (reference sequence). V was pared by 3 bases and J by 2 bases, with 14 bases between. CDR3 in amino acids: CASSLAGTQPYEQYF. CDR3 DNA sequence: TGTGCCAGCAGTTTGGCCGGGACACAACCCTACGAGCAGTACTTC.

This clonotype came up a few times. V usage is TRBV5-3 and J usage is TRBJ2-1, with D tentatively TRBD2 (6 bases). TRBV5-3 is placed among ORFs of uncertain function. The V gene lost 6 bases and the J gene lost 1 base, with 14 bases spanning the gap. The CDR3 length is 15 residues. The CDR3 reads CARKWGGGSYNEQFF. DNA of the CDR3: TGTGCCAGAAAATGGGGTGGGGGGTCCTACAATGAGCAGTTCTTC.

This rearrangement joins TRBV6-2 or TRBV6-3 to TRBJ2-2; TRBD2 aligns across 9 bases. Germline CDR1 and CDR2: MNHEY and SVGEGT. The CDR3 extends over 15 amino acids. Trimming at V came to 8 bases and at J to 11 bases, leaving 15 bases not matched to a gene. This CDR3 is CASCTGTSLPRELFF. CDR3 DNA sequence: TGTGCCAGCTGTACCGGGACTAGCCTTCCCCGAGAGCTGTTTTTT.

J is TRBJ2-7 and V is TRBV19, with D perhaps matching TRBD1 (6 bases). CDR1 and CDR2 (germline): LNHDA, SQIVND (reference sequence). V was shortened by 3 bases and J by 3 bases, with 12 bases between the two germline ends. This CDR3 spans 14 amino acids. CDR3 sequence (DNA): TGTGCCAGTAGTATTCGGGGCAGGGGCTACGAGCAGTACTTC. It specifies CASSIRGRGYEQYF. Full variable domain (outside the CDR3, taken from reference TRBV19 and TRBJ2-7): DGGITQSPKYLFRKEGQNVTLSCEQNLNHDAMYWYRQDPGQGLRLIYYSQIVNDFQKGDIAEGYSVSREKKESFPLTVTSAQKNPTAFYLCASSIRGRGYEQYFGPGTRLTVT.

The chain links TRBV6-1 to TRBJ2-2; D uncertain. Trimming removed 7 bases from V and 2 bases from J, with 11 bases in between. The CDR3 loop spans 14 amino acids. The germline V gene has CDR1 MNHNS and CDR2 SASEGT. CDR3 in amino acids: CASISSLNTGELFF. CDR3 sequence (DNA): TGTGCCAGCATCTCCAGCCTAAACACCGGGGAGCTGTTTTTT.

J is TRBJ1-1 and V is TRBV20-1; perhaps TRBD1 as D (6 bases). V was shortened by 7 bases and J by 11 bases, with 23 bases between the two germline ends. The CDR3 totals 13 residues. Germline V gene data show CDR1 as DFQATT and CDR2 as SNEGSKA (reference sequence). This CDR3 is CSGRVQGRRRAFF. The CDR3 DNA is TGCAGTGGGAGAGTGCAGGGGCGACGTCGGGCTTTCTTT.

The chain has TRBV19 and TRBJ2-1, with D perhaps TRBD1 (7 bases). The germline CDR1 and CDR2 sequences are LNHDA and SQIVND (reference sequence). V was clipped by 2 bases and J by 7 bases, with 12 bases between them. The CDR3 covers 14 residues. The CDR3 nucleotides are TGTGCCAGTAGTATACAGGGGGGAGCTAATGAGCAGTTCTTC. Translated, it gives CASSIQGGANEQFF.

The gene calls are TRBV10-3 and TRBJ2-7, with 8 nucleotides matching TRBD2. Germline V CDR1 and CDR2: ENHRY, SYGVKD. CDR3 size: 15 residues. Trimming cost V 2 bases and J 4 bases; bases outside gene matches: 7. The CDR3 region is CAISEGAGVGYEQYF. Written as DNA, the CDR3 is TGTGCCATCAGTGAGGGAGCGGGAGTGGGGTACGAGCAGTACTTC.

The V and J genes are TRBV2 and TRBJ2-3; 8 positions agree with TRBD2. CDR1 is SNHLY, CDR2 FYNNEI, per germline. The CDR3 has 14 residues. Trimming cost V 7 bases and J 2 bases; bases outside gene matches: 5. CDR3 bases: TGTGCCAGCAAACGGGAGGGCCACACAGATACGCAGTATTTT. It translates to CASKREGHTDTQYF.

This chain's CDR3 is CASSYGSGLAGGTYNEQFF. The CDR3 DNA sequence: TGTGCCAGCAGTTACGGGTCAGGACTAGCGGGGGGAACGTACAATGAGCAGTTCTTC. The gene calls are TRBV6-2 or TRBV6-3 and TRBJ2-1; 14 bases map to TRBD2. The trim removed 2 bases at V and 4 bases at J, leaving 10 bases unmatched. The V gene's germline CDR1 is MNHEY and CDR2 SVGEGT. The CDR3 is 19 amino acids.